One and the same sample provided the 10 T cell receptor beta chains below, sequenced in a study of T cell clones after liver transplantation (dated by TCRdb to between 2018 and 2021). The library relied on the immunoSEQ multiplex PCR assay. As stored in TCRdb, this immuneACCESS dataset retains in-frame rearrangements with V and J assigned. A fraction of the clones does not appear; measured against another copy, unresolved V genes explain less than half of the discrepancy, and the remainder lacks a known reason. The sample data list about 72,000 clones, and roughly nine tenths of these were observed just once. The ten largest clones capture 2.7% of the sample. Per the publication, the time point label means: pre-transplant. Source: CD4+ T cells from blood, taken before liver transplant. Receptors originate from a human donor who received a liver transplant.

This clone occurred once. J is TRBJ2-3 and V is TRBV7-9; D unclear. Trimming removed 4 bases at V and 4 bases at J, with 15 bases between. The CDR3 spans 15 residues. CDR1 is SEHNR and CDR2 is FQNEAQ in the germline V gene (reference sequence). As DNA, the CDR3 is TGTGCCAGCAGCTCCCCCACGGGTATCGCAGATACGCAGTATTTT. It is translated as CASSSPTGIADTQYF.

CDR3 residues: CASRWGSLPEKLFF. In nucleotides, the CDR3 is TGTGCCAGCAGATGGGGCAGCCTCCCAGAAAAACTGTTTTTT. The rearrangement links TRBV28 to TRBJ1-4; a weak D match, TRBD1 (5 bases). The V and J ends lost 6 bases and 8 bases respectively, with 16 bases between them. Germline lookup yields CDR1 MDHEN and CDR2 SYDVKM. The CDR3 is made up of 14 amino acids.

The chain joins TRBV11-3 to TRBJ2-3; the match to TRBD2 covers 9 bases. This CDR3 has 17 residues. Germline V gene sequence: CDR1 SGHNT, CDR2 YENEEA. With 5 bases clipped from V and 3 bases from J, the junction kept 12 bases outside the gene matches. The CDR3 is CASSPEGAGGPTDTQYF. The CDR3, as DNA: TGTGCCAGCAGCCCCGAGGGTGCGGGAGGGCCAACAGATACGCAGTATTTT. Together with reference TRBV11-3 and TRBJ2-3, the CDR3 gives the full variable domain: EAGVVQSPRYKIIEKKQPVAFWCNPISGHNTLYWYLQNLGQGPELLIRYENEEAVDDSQLPKDRFSAERLKGVDSTLKIQPAELGDSAVYLCASSPEGAGGPTDTQYFGPGTRLTVL.

The chain links TRBV9 to TRBJ2-2, with D uncertain. The V and J ends lost 4 bases and 4 bases respectively, with 14 bases between them. Germline CDR1 is SGDLS and CDR2 is YYNGEE. The CDR3 loop spans 15 amino acids. CDR3 protein: CASSPTSASTGELFF. Here the CDR3 DNA reads TGTGCCAGCAGCCCCACCTCAGCCTCCACCGGGGAGCTGTTTTTT.

This rearrangement joins TRBV6-5 to TRBJ2-1, with D perhaps TRBD1 or TRBD2 (6 bases each). This CDR3 region has 15 residues. Germline assignment: CDR1 MNHEY and CDR2 SVGAGI. The V end lost 6 bases, the J end lost 9 bases, and 21 bases lay between the germline ends. The CDR3 DNA follows: TGTGCCAGCAGCCGAGACGGGGGCCCTTGGGGTGAGCAGTTCTTC. Protein sequence: CASSRDGGPWGEQFF.

The chain is built from TRBV11-3 and TRBJ2-3, with a weak D call TRBD2 (5 bases). There are 13 residues in the CDR3. Per the germline V gene, CDR1 is SGHNT and CDR2 is YENEEA. The V end was cut by 3 bases, the J end by 2 bases, with 6 bases between. The CDR3 is CASSFRDTDTQYF. The CDR3 region has the DNA TGTGCCAGCAGCTTCCGGGACACAGATACGCAGTATTTT.

This chain links TRBV7-2 with TRBJ2-1; 11 bases fit TRBD2. V lost 5 bases, J lost 0 bases, and 12 bases stayed unmatched. Germline CDR1 reads SGHTA; CDR2 reads FQGNSA. The CDR3 runs to 19 residues. Here the CDR3 reads CASSQPRLAGSSSYNEQFF. CDR3 DNA: TGTGCCAGCAGCCAACCCAGACTAGCGGGGTCCAGCTCCTACAATGAGCAGTTCTTC.

For the CDR3, the DNA is TGTGCCAGTAGTAGAGGACAGGGCGCGAACACCGGGGAGCTGTTTTTT. It translates to CASSRGQGANTGELFF. This sequence joins TRBV19 and TRBJ2-2, with 8 bases identical to TRBD1. V trimming: 4 bases; J trimming: 0 bases; junction bases outside the gene matches: 4. This CDR3 is built from 16 residues. Germline assignment: CDR1 LNHDA and CDR2 SQIVND (reference sequence).

V gene TRBV11-3 combines with J gene TRBJ1-2, with 8 bases fitting TRBD1. Germline values: CDR1 SGHNT, CDR2 YENEEA. Trimming at V came to 5 bases and at J to 2 bases, leaving 4 bases not matched to a gene. The CDR3 spans 14 residues. CDR3 sequence: CASSNRQGNYGYTF. In nucleotides, the CDR3 is TGTGCCAGCAGCAATCGACAGGGGAACTATGGCTACACCTTC.

The chain couples TRBV2 to TRBJ1-3, with TRBD1 as a possible D gene (5 bases). CDR1 SNHLY and CDR2 FYNNEI come from the germline V gene. With 7 bases removed from V and 4 bases from J, the gap between germline ends came to 17 bases. The CDR3 contains 15 residues. In DNA form, the CDR3 reads TGTGCCAGCACCGGAGGGGCAGGGCGAGGAAACACCATATATTTT. It is translated as CASTGGAGRGNTIYF.